The clone carrying this T cell receptor beta chain was seen many times. No antigen is known for it. The sample comes from a study of T cells after yellow fever vaccination. For the study at large: SMART-Seq v4 Ultra Low Input served to prepare low-cell-number fractions.

A process of 5'RACE template switching, which added a universal primer site and UMIs, was used to make TCR cDNA. TCRdb processed the 5' RACE reads anew with MiXCR; each CDR3 protein has one entry. The table has 500,000 to 650,000 distinct CDR3 sequences, roughly 12% seen once. Looked up from germline, CDR1 is LNHDA and CDR2 is SQIVND (reference sequence). V lost 4 bases, J lost 0 bases, and 2 bases stayed unmatched. This CDR3 has 14 residues. Study-wide points: Weaker overall was a secondary response that nonetheless peaked faster, on day 5 versus 15.

This rearrangement joins TRBV19 to TRBJ1-1, with TRBD1 matching 7 bases. The material sequenced was PBMCs, taken on the day of the yellow fever booster vaccination. The clonotype originates from a man aged 25-45 years who received the YFV17D yellow fever vaccine. CDR3 sequence: CASSRQGLNTEAFF. The CDR3 coding sequence is TGTGCCAGTAGTAGACAGGGCCTGAACACTGAAGCTTTCTTT. Combining the CDR3 with reference TRBV19 and TRBJ1-1 gives the whole variable domain DGGITQSPKYLFRKEGQNVTLSCEQNLNHDAMYWYRQDPGQGLRLIYYSQIVNDFQKGDIAEGYSVSREKKESFPLTVTSAQKNPTAFYLCASSRQGLNTEAFFGQGTRLTVV.